This TCR beta chain stems from a study of T cells in Graves' hyperthyroidism and ophthalmopathy (dated 2019 in TCRdb). For the wider study: A discovery cohort of about 96 patients, roughly 45 with Graves' ophthalmopathy and about 58 with stable Graves' hyperthyroidism, was used to find distinguishing TCR V-J signatures. The 100 or so discovery patients were divided at random into training and test sets in a 7:3 ratio. Prospective prediction of ophthalmopathy was tested in an independent validation cohort of 18 to 20 hyperthyroidism patients and approximately 17 patients who later progressed to ophthalmopathy. The study also compared thyroid tissue and blood T-cell repertoires from five or six Graves' hyperthyroidism patients. After blood sampling, hyperthyroidism patients were treated with methimazole at a starting dose of 30 mg daily, and ophthalmopathy patients were treated with high-dose intravenous methylprednisolone. The paper reports TCR Vbeta CDR3 sequencing of some 140 peripheral blood samples: around 45 ophthalmopathy, about 75 hyperthyroidism and roughly 17 progressor patients. Here is what the overall study found, with its caveats: In validation, the model predicted progression to ophthalmopathy with 55% to 71% sensitivity and approximately 72% specificity, a median of 6.5 months before onset. Most expanded thyroid clonotypes (frequency above 0.001) were also detected in blood, a finding suggesting that blood repertoires may reflect thyroid immune responses. Sample size was not statistically predetermined, and investigators were not blinded to group allocation. In cross-validation, a model built on a 13 V-J signature told ophthalmopathy apart from stable hyperthyroidism with 87.88% sensitivity and roughly 82% specificity, and in testing the same model reached 80%/75%.

From its cysteine to its phenylalanine, the CDR3 spans 14 amino acids. Of the read, only the CDR3 DNA is kept; its 42 bases are in frame from base 1. Clipping removes 4 bases from V and 7 bases from J, with 4 as the unmatched junction base count. Via the germline V gene, CDR1 is ENHRY and CDR2 SYGVKD. Amplification of TCR beta CDR3 regions was carried out from RNA transcripts. The TCR CDR3 was subjected to a first round of RT-PCR using the HTBI primer set and the Qiagen OneStep RT-PCR kit. A second multiplex PCR round built the libraries, followed by size selection and purification. The libraries were sequenced on an Illumina HiSeq2000 using paired-end 100 bp reads. The study's own analysis went as follows. SOAPnuke was used to process the raw data, throwing out any read that contained adapters or uncalled bases, had a mean Phred below 15, or lacked an exact constant-primer or identifier match. COPE v1.2.5 was used to merge the high-quality paired reads, and each unique nucleotide sequence was defined as a clonotype. Clonotypes were aligned to IMGT TRBV, TRBD and TRBJ reference segments using MiTCR v1.1. Analysis was restricted to V-J combinations with a frequency above 0.0001, which covered roughly 99% of repertoires. The TCS score was defined as the ratio of F50 (clonal expansion) to E x V (chaos), calculated using BLOSUM62-based TCRdist between CDR3 peptides within each V-J. Welch's t-statistics and random forest reduced just over 500 V-J features to 13, which were used in a naive Bayes classifier (R e1071). Thyroid-blood repertoire similarity was quantified with the Morisita-Horn index. Clones were called with MiXCR by TCRdb after fastp trimmed the public reads at Q25, and only in-frame beta chains were retained. For every CDR3 protein sequence, its rows merge into one entry that carries the most common genes and DNA. TCRdb's processing, not the authors', yielded these V and J calls. This sample gives a few hundred thousand distinct CDR3 sequences in total; roughly 46% of them show up just once. The ten most abundant clones make up around a fifth of the sample.

The study excluded patients with uncontrolled infections, other autoimmune diseases, pregnancy or lactation. Diagnoses were based on clinical symptoms, serum thyroxine and TRAb, thyroid ultrasound and orbital computed tomography. Total RNA was extracted using Trizol reagent, and RNA quality was assessed on an Agilent 2100 Bioanalyzer. This clonotype appeared many times. No antigen is known for it. Per-base quality was not reported, and no clone a single base away is much larger than it. Here the chain combines TRBV10-3 and TRBJ1-4, and 9 junction bases match TRBD1. The source is an adult woman with Graves' disease, either hyperthyroidism or ophthalmopathy (not recorded which). The sequenced sample was peripheral blood or thyroid tissue (not recorded which). The CDR3 region has the sequence CAISVDRGREKLFF. The DNA reads as follows: TGTGCCATCAGTGTGGACAGGGGCCGTGAAAAACTGTTTTTT.